This T cell receptor beta chain is from a study of T cell responses to AZD1222 COVID-19 vaccine. General study points: Spike-specific TCR breadth rose after two AZD1222 doses, and depth rose as well. Mostly white British, mostly female donors; authors suggested clonal diversity may be underestimated.

Germline V gene sequence: CDR1 KGHSH, CDR2 LQKENI. Trimming shortened V by 5 bases and J by 2 bases, and 4 bases separated the two germline ends. The CDR3 length is 12 residues. About this clone itself: Antigen specificity is unknown.

The assay was immunoSEQ multiplex PCR, and TCRdb's table has in-frame clones only and misses some. The data contain some 150,000 clones, roughly nine tenths of them seen just once; the ten biggest clones take up 1.6%. The receptor's source is an adult in good health. This chain uses TRBV18 with TRBJ1-5; D is undetermined. The input for sequencing was peripheral blood, taken on day 0 of AZD1222 vaccination. The CDR3, as DNA: TGTGCCAGCTCAACGGGCAATCAGCCCCAGCATTTT. Protein: CASSTGNQPQHF.